In its sample, the clone carrying this T cell receptor beta chain is medium-sized. Its antigen is undetermined. Sequenced by immunoSEQ multiplex PCR; TCRdb stores in-frame clones only, minus some. This table holds about 56,000 clones, approximately 88% found once. The source of the sample is a study of T cell responses to AZD1222 COVID-19 vaccine. The CDR3 loop spans 17 amino acids. V gave up 1 base and J gave up 0 bases, with 16 bases separating them. The germline V gene has CDR1 LGHNA and CDR2 YSLEER. Study observations and caveats: Samples come after the peak T cell response, not at day 14.

Sequencing used peripheral blood, obtained on day 0 of AZD1222 vaccination. This chain uses TRBV4-3 with TRBJ2-7, with D perhaps matching TRBD1 or TRBD2 (5 bases each). This sequence was found in an adult in good health. CDR3 protein: CASSQGLRGDSSYEQYF. CDR3 nucleotide sequence: TGCGCCAGCAGCCAAGGCTTGAGGGGAGACAGCTCCTACGAGCAGTACTTC.